This T cell receptor beta chain was identified during a study of tumor-infiltrating lymphocytes in primary liver carcinoma. General study results and limits: Lower overlap was observed for tumor-adjacent and tumor-blood pairs relative to tumor region pairs. Blood's top-250-clone fraction was significantly lower than that of tumors (p = 0.039).

Making TCR beta cDNA involved around 520 ng total RNA and a constant-region primer. A slightly modified ARM-PCR protocol with three nested multiplex PCR rounds produced these TCR beta libraries. The first two PCR rounds used TRBV1-TRBV30 primers with a Cbeta primer, roughly 10 cycles each. MiXCR, applied by TCRdb to the multiplex PCR reads, yields one record per CDR3 protein. The repertoire consists of just over 300,000 distinct CDR3 sequences, with roughly 60% occurring once and the leading ten covering 15% to 20%. Unsorted whole blood supplied the RNA, and germline DNA was extracted too. The V and J ends lost 1 base and 5 bases respectively, with 13 bases between them. Germline V gives CDR1 SGHAT, CDR2 FQDESV (reference sequence). CDR3 length: 15 amino acids. About this clonotype itself: Its antigen is as yet unknown.

The V gene is TRBV11-1, the J gene TRBJ2-3, with D unclear. This TCR was sampled from a woman in her 30s with primary liver carcinoma and hepatitis B virus infection. Sequenced input: peripheral blood. CDR3 in DNA: TGTGCCAGCAGCTTAGGGAGACGTCTAGGAGATACGCAGTATTTT. It translates to CASSLGRRLGDTQYF.